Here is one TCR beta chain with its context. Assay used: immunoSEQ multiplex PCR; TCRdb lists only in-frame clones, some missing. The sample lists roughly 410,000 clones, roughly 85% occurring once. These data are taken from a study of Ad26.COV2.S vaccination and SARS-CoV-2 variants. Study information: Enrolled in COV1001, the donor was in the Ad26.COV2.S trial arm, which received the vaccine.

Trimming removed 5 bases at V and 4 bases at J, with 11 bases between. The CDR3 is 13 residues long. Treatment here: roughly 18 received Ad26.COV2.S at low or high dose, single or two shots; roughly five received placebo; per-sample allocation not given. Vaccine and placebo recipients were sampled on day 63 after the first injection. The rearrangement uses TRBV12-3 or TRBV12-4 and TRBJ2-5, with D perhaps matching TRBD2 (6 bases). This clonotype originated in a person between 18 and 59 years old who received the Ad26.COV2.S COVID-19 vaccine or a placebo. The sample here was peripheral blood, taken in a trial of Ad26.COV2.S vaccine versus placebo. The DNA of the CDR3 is TGTGCCAGCAGTAGGGACTTGAGAGAGACCCAGTACTTC. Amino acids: CASSRDLRETQYF.